This TCR beta chain was retrieved from a study of shared clonotypes between healthy human individuals. General observations from the study: Sample collection involved blood only; tissue repertoires are likely different.

Concerning this clone: As yet, its antigen is unknown.

Profiled with immunoSEQ multiplex PCR; TCRdb holds only in-frame clones, not every one. Of 700,000 to 950,000 clones in the sample, roughly 96% were seen once. CD45RO-negative cells were positively selected for CCR7, leaving out terminally differentiated effector memory CD45RA+ cells. Sequencing input: naive CD8+ T cells sorted from blood. This TCR derives from a young man in good health.

The CDR3 sequence: CASRARDPNSGANVLTF. CDR3 coding DNA: TGTGCCAGCAGGGCACGGGATCCCAACTCTGGGGCCAACGTCCTGACTTTC. This chain links TRBV7-9 with TRBJ2-6; the D gene is possibly TRBD2 (5 bases). Trimming cost V 6 bases and J 0 bases, with 15 bases left between them. CDR1 and CDR2 (germline): SEHNR, FQNEAQ (reference sequence). The CDR3 is 17 residues long.